This T cell receptor beta chain was documented in a study of beta chain features in type 1 diabetes. Study results and limitations: There was a moderate but significant shortening of TCRB CDR3s in all four CD4+ subsets of Type 1 diabetes patients. The similarity of naive, central memory and Treg TCRB repertoires appeared greater among patients than among healthy donors.

Per the germline V gene, CDR1 is SEHNR and CDR2 is FQNEAQ (reference sequence). There are 17 residues in the CDR3. V shed 1 base and J 4 bases; nucleotides not matched to a gene: 3. Sequenced material consisted of expressed TCRB transcripts (all of the isolated RNA was reverse transcribed). The protocol was immunoSEQ multiplex PCR, while the TCRdb copy is restricted to in-frame clones and leaves out a portion. Counted here are 300,000 to 350,000 clones, roughly 12% occurring once; the ten biggest clones make up roughly 0.015%. Every donor had blood drawn once into heparin, roughly 110 mL on average. On this clone: The antigen remains unidentified.

The TCR sequence derives from a woman aged 18-29 years with type 1 diabetes. The sample was naive CD4+ T cells from blood. The V gene is TRBV7-9, the J gene TRBJ2-1; TRBD2 matches 14 bases. The CDR3 DNA follows: TGTGCCAGCAGCTTAGGGGGACTAGCGGGAGAATACAATGAGCAGTTCTTC. The encoded protein is CASSLGGLAGEYNEQFF.